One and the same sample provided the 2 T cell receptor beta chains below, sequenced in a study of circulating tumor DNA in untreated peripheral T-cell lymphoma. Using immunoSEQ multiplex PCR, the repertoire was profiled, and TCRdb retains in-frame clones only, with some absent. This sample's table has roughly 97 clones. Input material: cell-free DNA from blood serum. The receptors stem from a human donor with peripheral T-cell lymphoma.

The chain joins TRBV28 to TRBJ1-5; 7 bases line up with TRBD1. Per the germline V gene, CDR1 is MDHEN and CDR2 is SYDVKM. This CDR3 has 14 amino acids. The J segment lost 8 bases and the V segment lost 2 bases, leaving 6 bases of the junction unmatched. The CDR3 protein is CASSLLTGWEPQHF. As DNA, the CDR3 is TGTGCCAGCAGTTTACTGACAGGGTGGGAGCCCCAGCATTTT. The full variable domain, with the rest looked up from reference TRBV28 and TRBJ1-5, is DVKVTQSSRYLVKRTGEKVFLECVQDMDHENMFWYRQDPGLGLRLIYFSYDVKMKEKGDIPEGYSVSREKKERFSLILESASTNQTSMYLCASSLLTGWEPQHFGDGTRLSIL.

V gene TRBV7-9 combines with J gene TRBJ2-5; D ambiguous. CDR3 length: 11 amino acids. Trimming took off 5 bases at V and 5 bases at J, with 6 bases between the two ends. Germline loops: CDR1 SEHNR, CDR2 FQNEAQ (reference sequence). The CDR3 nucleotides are TGTGCCAGCAGCGTAGGGGAGACCCAGTACTTC. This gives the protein CASSVGETQYF.